This TCR beta chain was identified in a study of blood T cell repertoires in COVID-19. Study summary: T cells, B-cell-depleted T cells, or PBMCs supplied cDNA or gDNA.

In the original processing: Reference gene primer amplification yielded estimated nucleated cell counts. The method was immunoSEQ multiplex PCR; TCRdb's version includes in-frame clones alone and lacks a portion of them. D and trimming were read from the DNA, whereas the V and J calls and clone size are those reported in that table. The profile covers about 130,000 clones, with about four fifths appearing a single time and more than 9.5% taken by the ten largest. There are 17 residues in the CDR3. V gene TRBV21-1 combines with J gene TRBJ1-5. TRBV21-1 is tagged as a pseudogene. The TCR originated in a man aged 40-50 years with active or convalescent COVID-19. Source material: peripheral blood. The DNA of the CDR3 is TGTGCCAGCAGCAAAGCCCCGGGTCGGGGTAGCAATCAGCCCCAGCATTTT. Amino acid sequence: CASSKAPGRGSNQPQHF.